The following is a T cell receptor beta chain sequence with its context. Its antigen is currently not known. The record has no base qualities; no much larger clone is one base away. Library preparation used the immunoSEQ multiplex PCR assay. The multiplex PCR relied on a mix of 60 forward primers for TCR Vbeta segments and 13 reverse primers for TCR Jbeta segments. Amplification of the CDR3 region of rearranged TCR beta genes was performed with a multiplex PCR assay on genomic DNA. The amplified TCR beta libraries were sequenced on the Illumina HiSeq System as 87-base-pair reads. On the authors' methods: Across the 500 to 700 repertoires, a later analysis counted approximately 83 million unique TCR beta chains, about 10 million of which were shared by at least two donors. Raw reads were error-corrected and collapsed into unique sequences with a nearest-neighbor algorithm that merged closely related sequences to remove PCR and sequencing errors. To assign V, D and J gene segments, CDR3 sequences were aligned to IMGT reference sequences. For a sequence to be retained, a match of at least six nucleotides to both a V gene segment and a J gene segment was required. Rearrangements were classified as productive when the CDR3 lacked stop codons and remained in frame with V and J, and all other rearrangements were classified as non-productive. Following IMGT convention, CDR3 was defined as the stretch from the second conserved V-encoded cysteine up to the conserved J-encoded phenylalanine. The earlier analysis of about 590 of the donors excluded sequences that lacked an unambiguous match to a single V gene segment. An earlier analysis of around 600 of the donors classified V segments as functional when productive rearrangements were above 56.7% and as segregating when the standard deviation between donors was above 5%. To diagnose cytomegalovirus status from the catalog of TCR beta chain sequences, a statistical classification framework was built. V and J gene assignment, in a later analysis, came from comparing TCR nucleotide sequences with IMGT/GENE-DB human TR gene sequences. Using the TCRdist pipeline, a later analysis assigned CDR3 sequences along with most-parsimonious VDJ recombination scenarios. In a later analysis, each TCR beta chain was defined by its CDR3 amino acid sequence together with its V-gene family, and reads without a unique V-gene family were excluded. A later analysis removed 500 to 650 highly shared, low-generation-probability nucleotide sequences to deal with suspected cross-contamination and a sequencing artifact. A later analysis calculated a clonal expansion index for each public chain from normalized within-repertoire ranks of inferred template counts. In a later analysis, generation probabilities were computed using a VDJ recombination model fitted to out-of-frame rearrangements, and the results were checked against IGoR. In a later analysis, hypergeometric tests were used to score TCR-TCR, TCR-HLA and TCR-CMV co-occurrence, with a repertoire-size bias correction applied to TCR pairs. To estimate false discovery rates, a later analysis permuted the HLA or CMV assignments 20 times. In a later analysis, co-occurring TCRs were grouped using DBSCAN, and TCRdist sequence similarity was added for clustering within HLA-allele-positive subsets. For co-occurrence clustering, repertoires with fewer than 30,000 or more than 120,000 public chains were excluded, along with about five repertoires with anomalous nucleotide sharing. TCRdb's version of the immuneACCESS table is confined to in-frame rearrangements and falls short of the full clone set. An unresolved V gene accounts for under half of the shortfall where checked; the remainder is of unknown origin. From that table come the V and J calls and clone size; the DNA was used to work out D and trimming. The sample table holds around 230,000 clones, of which 82% were seen once. Roughly 6% of the sample goes to the ten largest clones.

The germline V gene yields MDHEN for CDR1 and SYDVKM for CDR2. For this chain, trimming is 5 bases at the V end and 3 bases at the J end, and the number of junction bases without a gene match is 4. From cysteine to phenylalanine, the CDR3 is 15 amino acids long. Of the read, only the CDR3 DNA is kept; its 45 bases are in frame from base 1. The cohort comprised some 680 healthy bone marrow donors. Cohort members were all nominally healthy when sampled, although unrecorded immune exposures were likely present. The donor was CMV seropositive and was included in the group of 289 seropositive cohort members. A peripheral blood sample was provided by each donor, and peripheral blood mononuclear cells were used for TCR beta sequencing. The Qiagen DNeasy Blood Extraction Kit was used to extract genomic DNA from the blood cell samples. The sample originates from a study of cytomegalovirus exposure and HLA in healthy donors (dated by TCRdb to 2015 to 2018). Study-level background: According to an earlier analysis of several hundred of the donors, about 179 million T cells yielded over 90 million unique TCR beta sequences and approximately 300 Gb of sequence data. An early release covering just under 650 HLA-typed donors comprised approximately 290 gigabases of sequencing data and about 90 million unique TCR sequences. The genetic ancestry cluster associated with self-reported Caucasian donors included approximately 85% of the roughly 380 genotyped donors. The study aimed to test whether signatures of past pathogen exposure could be identified by cataloging public T cell receptors. The study profiled the T cell repertoires of approximately 700 subjects by immunosequencing and related them to cytomegalovirus serostatus. Along with the roughly 610-subject first cohort, a separate validation cohort of about 110 different subjects was used. To predict cytomegalovirus infection status, the study brought together high-throughput TCR immunosequencing, statistical association of individual TCRs with disease status, and machine learning. A later analysis re-examined previously published TCR beta repertoires from more than 600 donors and added high-resolution HLA genotyping to investigate patterns of TCR occurrence. Rather than using new phenotypic data, the later analysis identified candidate immune exposures from TCR beta sequences and from how often those sequences occurred across donors. To decide whether each TCR beta V gene segment behaved as functional or pseudogenic, an earlier analysis of some 570 of the donors relied on high-throughput TCR beta sequencing. Donor age, sex, ethnicity and CMV serostatus were compiled together with the repertoire data. Genome-wide SNP genotypes for about 55% of the 666 donors were used in a later genetic analysis, which treated that subset as a discovery cohort. Every discovery cohort repertoire had been produced on one sequencing platform. HLA typing covered class I and class II loci at four-digit resolution. The number of typed donors differed by locus: about 620-640 for A, B, C, DRB1 and DQB1; some 500 for DQA1; around 610 for DPA1; and some 470 for DPB1. Roughly five DR-DQ haplotypes were handled as single units for association and clustering because linkage in the cohort was strong. On average, around 230,000 unique TCR beta nucleotide sequences were sequenced per donor among 398 genotyped donors of the cohort, with about 17% of those sequences being non-productive. Broader findings and caveats from the paper: A few of the identified cytomegalovirus-associated TCR beta chains were confirmed in vitro to be specific for cytomegalovirus antigens. The sequencing pipeline was judged likely to have produced a cluster of highly shared sequence variants as a technical artifact. For the cohort, immune exposure information was limited to CMV serostatus. A total of about 180 TCR beta chains were listed by the study as associated with cytomegalovirus. The presence/absence analyses assumed that sequencing depth was roughly uniform across donors, and that assumption may not be true. A later analysis found that HLA-associated TCR beta chains were more clonally expanded and had lower generation probabilities than equally common non-associated chains. The classifier was reported to diagnose cytomegalovirus status with high specificity and sensitivity in both the original cohort and the validation cohort. Linkage disequilibrium might explain the correlated functional status among segregating V segments, but an unknown experimental factor could not be ruled out. Across donors, most TCR sequences were observed very rarely, whereas some public TCRs were present in many individuals. According to the authors, the approach could potentially be generalized to other disease states and immunological phenotypes. An association between a missense DCLRE1C variant and V-gene and J-gene trimming of TCR beta chains was found in a later genetic analysis and replicated in an independent cohort. The earlier analysis of nearly 600 of the donors excluded roughly 17 rarely observed V segments, including chromosome 9 orphons, because counts were too low. A further reported finding was that TCR beta sequences accurately predicted the HLA-A and HLA-B alleles for most subjects in the first cohort. According to a later analysis, most CMV-associated TCR beta chains appeared to be HLA-restricted, and the HLA associations seemed to be driven largely by CMV exposure. Because the 87-base-pair reads could not distinguish some IMGT-functional V segments, including TRBV6-2 and TRBV6-3, those segments were excluded. A later analysis found that TCR association rates varied across HLA loci, with DRB1 alleles showing the most associated TCRs and HLA-C alleles the fewest. In a later analysis, several top co-occurrence clusters were reported to appear linked to parvovirus B19, influenza, CMV and Epstein-Barr virus. An earlier analysis of approximately 530 of the donors showed that most TCR beta V segments appeared in productive rearrangements either about 90% or about 30% of the time, which broadly matched IMGT annotations. According to a later genetic analysis, donors in an Asian-associated ancestry cluster had fewer N-insertions in productive TCRs than the approximately 650-donor mean. A later analysis associated 15,000 or so TCR beta sequences with specific HLA alleles at a false discovery rate of 0.05. When HLA alleles, especially DR and DQ, strongly co-occurred, attributing TCR associations to individual alleles was difficult. Only TCR beta chains were sequenced in this cohort, and the absence of alpha or paired-chain data limited detectable features. Because some donors lacked HLA typing at each locus, the association tests relied only on the typed subset.

The sequenced material came from PBMCs. The rearranged chain carries TRBV28 and TRBJ1-5, with 10 middle bases fitting TRBD1. This sequence originates from a man aged 35 to 55 in good health and CMV-seropositive. The CDR3 protein sequence reads: CASSRDRGLNQPQHF. The DNA sequence follows: TGTGCCAGCAGTCGCGACAGGGGGCTCAATCAGCCCCAGCATTTT.